This T cell receptor (beta chain) was captured in a study of vaccination effects on CD4 cells after COVID-19. The assay was immunoSEQ multiplex PCR, and TCRdb's table has in-frame clones only and misses some. The sample shows around 62,000 clones, 74% of them seen only once. Notes on the study in general: There was marked clonal contraction among infection- and vaccine-induced clones late after vaccination.

On this clone: Its target is not known.

CD4+ T cells were isolated after about nine days of culture. The vaccine given was either BNT162b2 or mRNA-1273, in two doses. The sample consisted of CD4+ T cells from PBMCs cultured without peptide, taken after COVID-19 vaccination. The receptor comes from a human donor who received a COVID-19 vaccine.

CDR3 nucleotide sequence: TGTGCCAGCAGTTTACCTGGGACAGCAGAGACCCAGTACTTC. This codes for CASSLPGTAETQYF. The chain recombines TRBV28 with TRBJ2-5, with TRBD1 matching 7 bases. Unmatched junction bases numbered 4, after V lost 2 bases and J lost 4 bases. The CDR3 covers 14 residues. CDR1 is MDHEN, CDR2 SYDVKM, per germline.